A single sample is the source of the 17 T cell receptor beta chains below, sequenced in a study of long-term antiretroviral therapy in people with HIV. The assay used was immunoSEQ (version v3.0), run at survey level. The table came from immunoSEQ multiplex PCR; TCRdb's copy has only in-frame clones and leaves some out. The sample carries about 24,000 clones, 95% recorded once. The sample in question was unsorted PBMCs, obtained roughly 5.1 years after starting antiretroviral therapy. The receptor source for this set is a woman aged 45-65 years with HIV.

The chain joins TRBV6-4 to TRBJ2-1; the D is unclear. The CDR3 consists of 15 residues. Germline V gene data show CDR1 as MRHNA and CDR2 as SNTAGT. V was pared by 2 bases and J by 1 base, with 9 bases between. The CDR3 reads CASSDTDSSYNEQFF. Written as DNA, the CDR3 is TGTGCCAGCAGTGACACCGACTCTTCCTACAATGAGCAGTTCTTC.

The V and J genes are TRBV7-2 and TRBJ2-7; 8 bases match TRBD2. There are 15 residues in the CDR3. Germline V gene data show CDR1 as SGHTA and CDR2 as FQGNSA. V shed 5 bases, J shed 2 bases, and the junction held 8 bases outside the gene matches. This CDR3 is CASSPSPGRAYEQYF. Written as DNA, the CDR3 is TGTGCCAGCAGCCCTTCCCCCGGGAGGGCCTACGAGCAGTACTTC. Complete variable domain (other parts from reference TRBV7-2 and TRBJ2-7): GAGVSQSPSNKVTEKGKDVELRCDPISGHTALYWYRQSLGQGLEFLIYFQGNSAPDKSGLPSDRFSAERTGGSVSTLTIQRTQQEDSAVYLCASSPSPGRAYEQYFGPGTRLTVT.

The chain couples TRBV9 to TRBJ1-1; possible D gene TRBD1, 5 bases. Trimming took off 3 bases at V and 1 base at J, with 13 bases between the two ends. Germline V gene lookup returns CDR1 SGDLS and CDR2 YYNGEE. This CDR3 is 15 amino acids long. The CDR3 is CASSALAGGNTEAFF. Written as DNA, the CDR3 is TGTGCCAGCAGCGCCCTTGCGGGGGGGAACACTGAAGCTTTCTTT.

CDR3 region: CASSLGQGDEKLFF. Written as DNA, the CDR3 is TGCGCCAGCAGCTTGGGACAGGGGGACGAAAAACTGTTTTTT. This rearrangement joins TRBV5-1 to TRBJ1-4, with TRBD1 identical over 9 bases. The junction had 2 bases not matched to a gene; V was cut back by 0 bases and J by 8 bases. The germline V gene encodes CDR1 SGHRS and CDR2 YFSETQ. CDR3 length equals 14 residues. Drawing the rest from reference TRBV5-1 and TRBJ1-4, the complete variable domain is KAGVTQTPRYLIKTRGQQVTLSCSPISGHRSVSWYQQTPGQGLQFLFEYFSETQRNKGNFPGRFSGRQFSNSRSEMNVSTLELGDSALYLCASSLGQGDEKLFFGSGTQLSVL.

The V call is TRBV7-9, the J call TRBJ1-3; TRBD1 matches at 7 bases. The CDR3 has 15 amino acids. Germline CDR1 SEHNR, CDR2 FQNEAQ (reference sequence). Unmatched junction bases numbered 3, after V lost 2 bases and J lost 2 bases. This chain's CDR3 is CASSLTGVAGNTIYF. For the CDR3, the DNA is TGTGCCAGCAGCTTAACAGGGGTGGCTGGAAACACCATATATTTT.

The rearrangement joins TRBV11-2 to TRBJ2-3; D ambiguous. V lost 4 bases, J lost 1 base, and 15 bases lay in between. Germline assignment: CDR1 SGHAT and CDR2 FQNNGV. This CDR3 contains 16 residues. The CDR3 sequence is CASSYGWQIRTDTQYF. The CDR3 bases are TGTGCCAGCAGCTATGGGTGGCAGATACGCACAGATACGCAGTATTTT.

J is TRBJ2-7 and V is TRBV27; TRBD2 agrees at 9 bases. The germline V gene encodes CDR1 MNHEY and CDR2 SMNVEV (reference sequence). CDR3 length equals 15 residues. The V segment lost 4 bases and the J segment 0 bases; nucleotides outside the gene matches: 4. CDR3 in amino acids: CASSSAGGSSYEQYF. The CDR3 DNA is TGTGCCAGCAGTTCCGCGGGAGGGAGCTCCTACGAGCAGTACTTC.

This sequence joins TRBV7-6 and TRBJ2-3; weak D call: TRBD2 (6 bases). V lost 5 bases and J 0 bases, leaving 15 bases between the germline ends. The CDR3 sequence is 16 residues long. Germline V gene sequence: CDR1 SGHVS, CDR2 FNYEAQ. CDR3 bases: TGTGCCAGCAGCCCGACCGGAGGGAGGAGCACAGATACGCAGTATTTT. Residues: CASSPTGGRSTDTQYF.

The chain joins TRBV5-1 to TRBJ2-3; TRBD2 might be the D (5 bases). V lost 6 bases to trimming and J lost 4 bases, with 15 bases between them. Germline-derived CDR1 and CDR2 are SGHRS and YFSETQ. CDR3 length equals 14 residues. CDR3 in amino acids: CASMNSVHSDTQYF. CDR3 bases: TGCGCCAGCATGAATAGCGTACACTCAGATACGCAGTATTTT.

The chain recombines TRBV15 with TRBJ1-5; D possibly corresponds to TRBD1 (5 bases). V was clipped by 3 bases and J by 3 bases, with 12 bases between them. This CDR3 spans 15 amino acids. CDR1 LNHNV and CDR2 YYDKDF come from the germline V gene (reference sequence). CDR3 amino acids: CATSRATGTNQPQHF. CDR3 bases: TGTGCCACCAGCAGGGCCACAGGTACCAATCAGCCCCAGCATTTT.

Of note for this clone: At one end the junction does not follow the germline gene, possibly because of a read error. This rearrangement joins TRBV6-5 to TRBJ1-3, with D unclear. CDR1 is MNHEY and CDR2 is SVGAGI in the germline V gene. CDR3 size: 13 residues. The CDR3 loop reads CATSFGFGNTIYF. CDR3 DNA: TGTGCCACCAGTTTCGGGTTTGGAAACACCATATATTTT.

The chain uses TRBV7-2 and TRBJ2-4; D is unclear. The CDR3 runs 11 residues. CDR1 and CDR2 (germline): SGHTA, FQGNSA. The V gene lost 3 bases and the J gene lost 6 bases, with 3 bases spanning the gap. In nucleotides, the CDR3 is TGTGCCAGCAGCTTCGCAAACATTCAGTACTTC. Translating it yields CASSFANIQYF.

The chain combines TRBV7-2 with TRBJ2-7; D gene uncertain. This CDR3 is 14 amino acids long. Per germline, CDR1 SGHTA and CDR2 FQGNSA. V was clipped by 0 bases and J by 0 bases, with 6 bases between them. The CDR3 is CASSLAVGSYEQYF. The CDR3 DNA is TGTGCCAGCAGCTTAGCTGTCGGCTCCTACGAGCAGTACTTC.

V gene TRBV7-8 combines with J gene TRBJ2-7; TRBD2 is a possible D gene (6 bases). Germline V gene sequence: CDR1 SGHVS, CDR2 FQNEAQ. This CDR3 is 14 amino acids long. V gave up 5 bases and J gave up 7 bases, with 18 bases separating them. CDR3 coding DNA: TGTGCCAGCAGCCCCTGGACTAAGCTTGGGGAGCAGTACTTC. Protein: CASSPWTKLGEQYF.

This chain joins TRBV4-3 and TRBJ2-3; no reliable D call. The CDR3 is 18 amino acids. CDR1 and CDR2 from the germline V gene are LGHNA and YSLEER. Trimming cost V 0 bases and J 0 bases, with 16 bases left between them. The CDR3 bases are TGCGCCAGCAGCCAAGATATGGCTTCAACTCCTAGCACAGATACGCAGTATTTT. Translating gives CASSQDMASTPSTDTQYF.

This clone has only one observation. The chain joins TRBV27 to TRBJ1-5; no definite D call. V lost 8 bases and J 9 bases, leaving 11 bases between the germline ends. This CDR3 contains 11 residues. From germline, CDR1 is MNHEY and CDR2 SMNVEV (reference sequence). Written as DNA, the CDR3 is TGTGCCAGCGGGGTCCGGGGGCCCCAGCATTTT. It codes for CASGVRGPQHF.

The chain is built from TRBV6-6 and TRBJ1-5; unclear D gene. CDR3 length: 15 amino acids. Trimming cost V 2 bases and J 6 bases, with 14 bases left between them. Per the germline V gene, CDR1 is MNHNY and CDR2 is SVGAGI (reference sequence). CDR3 amino acids: CASSYADPGRQPQHF. In DNA form, the CDR3 reads TGTGCCAGCAGTTACGCGGATCCCGGCCGTCAGCCCCAGCATTTT.